This T cell receptor beta chain was recorded in a study of T-cell reconstitution after alpha-beta-depleted transplantation in children. Study-wide results and caveats: The study traced high day-60 TCRbeta diversity in some patients to surviving recipient T cells and thymic progenitors.

This clonotype was found a few times. Its antigen remains unknown. Germline CDR1 and CDR2: SEHNR and FQNEAQ (reference sequence). The CDR3 consists of 14 residues. The V gene end was trimmed by 6 bases and the J gene end by 8 bases; junction bases not matched to a gene: 5. TCRbeta library preparation incorporated unique molecular identifiers. TCRdb re-analysed the PCR reads in MiXCR, keeping a single row per CDR3 protein. The table has about 610,000 distinct CDR3 sequences, roughly 27% seen once. The sequence was collected from a boy less than two years old with Wiskott-Aldrich syndrome, due to receive a stem cell transplant. Sequencing used PBMCs, obtained before TCRalphabeta/CD19-depleted stem cell transplant. This chain uses TRBV7-9 with TRBJ2-1; TRBD2 matches at 12 bases. The CDR3 coding sequence is TGTGCCAGCAGATCTAGCGGGAGGGGCCATGAGCAGTTCTTC. Protein product: CASRSSGRGHEQFF.